These 12 T cell receptor beta chains came from one sample sequenced in a study of blood T cell repertoires in COVID-19. TCRdb's table, derived via immunoSEQ multiplex PCR, lists solely in-frame clones and lacks some. The sample holds tens of thousands of clones, around 76% seen once. The specimen sequenced was peripheral blood. These TCRs come from a woman older than 75 with acute or convalescent COVID-19.

The chain recombines TRBV23-1 with TRBJ1-5; the match to TRBD1 covers 9 bases. TRBV23-1 is an ORF, and what it does is uncertain. The CDR3 runs 20 residues. The ends lost 1 base at V and 6 bases at J; junction bases unmatched: 19. This CDR3 reads CASSQYPRGQGLGWSQPQHF. CDR3 in DNA: TGCGCCAGCAGTCAATATCCCCGGGGACAGGGATTGGGATGGAGTCAGCCCCAGCATTTT.

The V call is TRBV7-2, the J call TRBJ1-1; weak D call: TRBD1 (5 bases). The germline V and J ends were trimmed by 3 bases and 10 bases, with 18 bases remaining between them. Germline V gene data show CDR1 as SGHTA and CDR2 as FQGNSA. The CDR3 covers 14 residues. CDR3 amino acids: CASSLGGIPSGAFF. The CDR3 DNA reads as TGTGCCAGCAGCTTGGGGGGTATCCCATCGGGAGCTTTCTTT. The full variable domain, with the rest looked up from reference TRBV7-2 and TRBJ1-1, is GAGVSQSPSNKVTEKGKDVELRCDPISGHTALYWYRQSLGQGLEFLIYFQGNSAPDKSGLPSDRFSAERTGGSVSTLTIQRTQQEDSAVYLCASSLGGIPSGAFFGQGTRLTVV.

This clone came up once. CDR3 protein: CASSLWVPPSDEQFF. DNA for the CDR3: TGTGCCAGCAGCTTGTGGGTTCCGCCCAGCGATGAGCAGTTCTTC. The chain employs TRBV7-9 and TRBJ2-1; D gene unclear. CDR3 length: 15 residues. The V gene's germline CDR1 is SEHNR and CDR2 FQNEAQ (reference sequence). V lost 3 bases to trimming and J lost 8 bases, with 17 bases between them. The full variable domain, in which reference TRBV7-9 and TRBJ2-1 provide the parts outside the CDR3, is DTGVSQNPRHKITKRGQNVTFRCDPISEHNRLYWYRQTLGQGPEFLTYFQNEAQLEKSRLLSDRFSAERPKGSFSTLEIQRTEQGDSAMYLCASSLWVPPSDEQFFGPGTRLTVL.

The table lists this clone with a count of one. V and J are TRBV19 and TRBJ2-5; D possibly corresponds to TRBD1 (5 bases). Looked up from germline, CDR1 is LNHDA and CDR2 is SQIVND (reference sequence). CDR3 length: 15 amino acids. V lost 2 bases, J lost 4 bases, and 14 bases lay in between. CDR3 sequence: CASSITGLRGETQYF. The CDR3 bases are TGTGCCAGTAGTATAACAGGTCTTCGAGGAGAGACCCAGTACTTC.

The rearrangement joins TRBV2 to TRBJ2-7; TRBD1 might be the D (6 bases). Trimming cost V 4 bases and J 5 bases, with 18 bases left between them. CDR3 size: 15 residues. The germline V gene encodes CDR1 SNHLY and CDR2 FYNNEI. CDR3 sequence (DNA): TGTGCCAGCAGTGTCCGAACCGGGACAAGTAACGAGCAGTACTTC. Its protein is CASSVRTGTSNEQYF.

This clone came up once. The J gene is TRBJ1-4, the V gene TRBV28, with unresolved D. The V gene's germline CDR1 is MDHEN and CDR2 SYDVKM. The CDR3 has 16 amino acids. Deletions cut 2 bases from V and 2 bases from J, with 12 bases between. The CDR3: CASSLLSGGTNEKLFF. The CDR3 nucleotides read TGTGCCAGCAGTTTACTGTCGGGAGGGACTAATGAAAAACTGTTTTTT.

CDR3: CASSVVPRSEQFF. The CDR3 region has the DNA TGTGCCAGCAGCGTAGTTCCGAGAAGTGAGCAGTTCTTC. The genes are TRBV9 and TRBJ2-1; D gene uncertain. Trimming removed 0 bases at V and 9 bases at J, with 10 bases between. Germline CDR1 SGDLS, CDR2 YYNGEE. The CDR3 runs to 13 residues.

In its sample, this clone was seen a few times. The chain is built from TRBV3-1 (or the pseudogene TRBV3-2) and TRBJ2-4; maybe TRBD2 (6 bases). The CDR3 extends over 14 amino acids. The V end was cut by 4 bases, the J end by 9 bases, with 16 bases between. Looked up from germline, CDR1 is LGHDT and CDR2 is YNNKEL (reference sequence). CDR3 residues: CASSPTGGRGIQYF. CDR3 coding DNA: TGTGCCAGCAGCCCCACTGGGGGGAGAGGCATTCAGTACTTC.

The V call is TRBV29-1, the J call TRBJ2-3, with 10 bases matching TRBD1. This CDR3 region has 14 residues. CDR1 is SQVTM and CDR2 is ANQGSEA in the germline V gene. V gave up 5 bases and J gave up 1 base; unmatched junction bases: 3. DNA of the CDR3: TGCAGCGTTTTAGGGACAGGGGGCACAGATACGCAGTATTTT. It translates to CSVLGTGGTDTQYF.

The J gene is TRBJ2-4, the V gene TRBV5-1; no clear D. The CDR3 length is 12 residues. Germline V CDR1 and CDR2: SGHRS, YFSETQ. Trimming removed 1 base from V and 11 bases from J, with 10 bases in between. The chain's CDR3 is CASSLPDIFQYF. As DNA, the CDR3 is TGCGCCAGCAGCTTGCCAGACATATTTCAGTACTTC. The full variable domain, rest sourced from reference TRBV5-1 and TRBJ2-4, is KAGVTQTPRYLIKTRGQQVTLSCSPISGHRSVSWYQQTPGQGLQFLFEYFSETQRNKGNFPGRFSGRQFSNSRSEMNVSTLELGDSALYLCASSLPDIFQYFGAGTRLSVL.

V gene TRBV2 combines with J gene TRBJ2-1, with 12 bases fitting TRBD1. Per germline, CDR1 SNHLY and CDR2 FYNNEI. Germline trimming cut 3 bases from V and 4 bases from J; bases unmatched to any gene: 1. This CDR3 is built from 15 residues. The CDR3 region is CASSEGQGAYNEQFF. As DNA, the CDR3 is TGTGCCAGCAGTGAGGGACAGGGGGCTTACAATGAGCAGTTCTTC.

The rearrangement joins TRBV28 to TRBJ2-2, with 9 bases matching TRBD2. Looked up from germline, CDR1 is MDHEN and CDR2 is SYDVKM. J gave up 4 bases and V 7 bases, and 10 bases lay outside the gene matches. This CDR3 spans 16 amino acids. The CDR3 sequence: CASTAGTSWSTGELFF. In nucleotides, the CDR3 is TGTGCCAGCACCGCCGGGACTAGCTGGAGCACCGGGGAGCTGTTTTTT. The full variable domain, completed using reference TRBV28 and TRBJ2-2, is DVKVTQSSRYLVKRTGEKVFLECVQDMDHENMFWYRQDPGLGLRLIYFSYDVKMKEKGDIPEGYSVSREKKERFSLILESASTNQTSMYLCASTAGTSWSTGELFFGEGSRLTVL.